The clone carrying this T cell receptor beta chain was picked up many times. Its antigen is still unknown. Looked up from germline, CDR1 is KGHSH and CDR2 is LQKENI. This CDR3 region has 13 residues. The ends were cut back, 8 bases at V and 1 base at J, with 11 bases in the middle. These data originate in a study of regulatory T cells in long-lasting Graves disease. The time point denotes: newly diagnosed GD, antithyroid drugs for less than 3 months. The TCR library used RNA extracted from PBMCs. Patients came through an endocrinology department, and that department was in Xi'an, China. For TCR beta, libraries came from iRepertoire HTBI primers and Arm-PCR of CDR3 regions. TCRdb called the multiplex PCR reads again in MiXCR, with one record for every CDR3 protein. The data hold 250,000 to 300,000 distinct CDR3 sequences, with around 18% observed a single time. Findings and limits, study-wide: TRBV28 was favored in persistent disease, as were TRBJ1-2 and TRBJ2-5.

These records were also assigned to another study, of T cells in Graves' hyperthyroidism and ophthalmopathy. That source adds: Expanded thyroid clonotypes (above 0.001) were mostly also found in blood.

The sequenced sample was peripheral blood mononuclear cells (PBMCs), obtained at new diagnosis, from a patient treated with antithyroid drugs. The chain links TRBV18 to TRBJ1-1; D gene uncertain. The receptor's source is a woman aged 30 to 39 with Graves disease. CDR3 loop: CASSATGNTEAFF. DNA for the CDR3: TGTGCCAGCAGTGCCACGGGGAACACTGAAGCTTTCTTT.